The 24 T cell receptor beta chains given below trace back to one sample, sequenced in a study of blood T cell repertoires in COVID-19. The data were produced by immunoSEQ multiplex PCR, yet TCRdb's version contains in-frame clones alone and is incomplete. The sample consists of about 170,000 clones, approximately 87% of them appearing once. Sequencing was carried out using PBMCs or T cells enriched from blood (not recorded which). These receptors originate from a woman aged 50 to 60 who had recovered from COVID-19.

This chain uses TRBV10-3 with TRBJ1-3; D might be TRBD1 (5 bases). Germline V gene data show CDR1 as ENHRY and CDR2 as SYGVKD. Trimming removed 2 bases from V and 2 bases from J, with 10 bases in between. The CDR3 consists of 15 residues. Here the CDR3 DNA reads TGTGCCATCAGTGAGACGTTGACAGCTGGAAACACCATATATTTT. Its translation is CAISETLTAGNTIYF.

The J gene is TRBJ1-3, the V gene TRBV5-1; the D is unclear. Germline V gene data show CDR1 as SGHRS and CDR2 as YFSETQ. The ends were cut back, 0 bases at V and 0 bases at J, with 7 bases in the middle. The CDR3 extends over 15 amino acids. The CDR3 loop reads CASSLEPGSGNTIYF. As DNA, the CDR3 is TGCGCCAGCAGCTTGGAACCAGGCTCTGGAAACACCATATATTTT. The whole variable domain, filled in from reference TRBV5-1 and TRBJ1-3, reads KAGVTQTPRYLIKTRGQQVTLSCSPISGHRSVSWYQQTPGQGLQFLFEYFSETQRNKGNFPGRFSGRQFSNSRSEMNVSTLELGDSALYLCASSLEPGSGNTIYFGEGSWLTVV.

The chain has TRBV5-6 and TRBJ2-5; TRBD2 matches at 9 bases. The CDR3 has 14 residues. Germline assignment: CDR1 SGHDT and CDR2 YYEEEE. The V gene end was trimmed by 9 bases and the J gene end by 0 bases; junction bases not matched to a gene: 6. The CDR3 loop reads CATRLAGHQETQYF. Here the CDR3 DNA reads TGTGCCACACGCCTAGCGGGGCACCAAGAGACCCAGTACTTC.

The J gene is TRBJ1-2, the V gene TRBV4-2; D remains ambiguous. This CDR3 region has 12 residues. V was shortened by 0 bases and J by 7 bases, with 6 bases between the two germline ends. From germline, CDR1 is LGHNA and CDR2 YNFKEQ. CDR3 sequence (DNA): TGTGCCAGCAGCCAAGATCGAGGTGGCTACACCTTC. Encoded protein: CASSQDRGGYTF.

This clone was seen a handful of times. The gene calls are TRBV4-1 and TRBJ1-2; no clear D. V dropped 0 bases and J dropped 3 bases, with 11 bases sitting between them. The CDR3 extends over 15 amino acids. CDR1 and CDR2 (germline): MGHRA, YSYEKL. The CDR3 nucleotides are TGCGCCAGCAGCCAAGATCACACGGGATACTATGGCTACACCTTC. Its translation: CASSQDHTGYYGYTF.

This clone was seen just once. The V gene is TRBV7-2, the J gene TRBJ1-6; D is ambiguous. The CDR3 sequence is 16 residues long. Germline-derived CDR1 and CDR2 are SGHTA and FQGNSA. With 1 base removed from V and 1 base from J, the gap between germline ends came to 8 bases. The CDR3 DNA is TGTGCCAGCAGCTTAGAAGTCGGGTCCTATAATTCACCCCTCCACTTT. This codes for CASSLEVGSYNSPLHF.

J is TRBJ2-1 and V is TRBV27; tentative D call: TRBD2 (6 bases). CDR1 is MNHEY, CDR2 SMNVEV, per germline (reference sequence). The CDR3 runs to 16 residues. The ends were cut back, 5 bases at V and 2 bases at J, with 16 bases in the middle. CDR3 in amino acids: CASSLRGYVTYNEQFF. The DNA of the CDR3 is TGTGCCAGCAGTCTGCGGGGATACGTGACCTACAATGAGCAGTTCTTC.

The rearrangement links TRBV4-1 to TRBJ1-1; no clear D. Germline assignment: CDR1 MGHRA and CDR2 YSYEKL. V was clipped by 4 bases and J by 2 bases, with 11 bases between them. The CDR3 is 14 amino acids. The CDR3 loop is CASSPRTGNTEAFF. The CDR3 nucleotides are TGCGCCAGCAGCCCCCGGACGGGAAACACTGAAGCTTTCTTT.

The chain couples TRBV6-5 to TRBJ1-5, with 9 bases fitting TRBD1. This CDR3 is built from 15 residues. The ends lost 8 bases at V and 7 bases at J; junction bases unmatched: 12. Germline V lookup: CDR1 MNHEY, CDR2 SVGAGI. The CDR3 loop is CASGPGQGWGQPQHF. The CDR3, as DNA: TGTGCCAGCGGCCCGGGACAGGGTTGGGGGCAGCCCCAGCATTTT.

The genes are TRBV4-2 and TRBJ1-2; maybe TRBD1 (6 bases). Germline CDR1 is LGHNA and CDR2 is YNFKEQ. This CDR3 is 16 amino acids long. V was trimmed by 0 bases and J by 2 bases, leaving 13 bases between them. CDR3: CASSQESDRRNYGYTF. The CDR3 coding sequence is TGTGCCAGCAGCCAAGAGTCAGACAGGAGGAACTATGGCTACACCTTC.

J is TRBJ1-1 and V is TRBV27; D is unclear. This CDR3 comprises 11 residues. Per germline, CDR1 MNHEY and CDR2 SMNVEV (reference sequence). The V gene lost 8 bases and the J gene lost 7 bases, with 11 bases spanning the gap. DNA of the CDR3: TGTGCCAGCTCTATCGGGGTTGAAGCTTTCTTT. Its translation: CASSIGVEAFF.

J is TRBJ2-1 and V is TRBV7-2; 11 bases agree with TRBD2. Germline V lookup: CDR1 SGHTA, CDR2 FQGNSA. The CDR3 totals 17 residues. After removal of 1 base from V and 2 bases from J, the junction contained 4 bases not matched to a gene. The CDR3 DNA reads as TGTGCCAGCAGCTTAGGACTAGCGGGACAAGCCTACAATGAGCAGTTCTTC. This encodes CASSLGLAGQAYNEQFF.

The chain uses TRBV24-1 and TRBJ2-1; D is unresolved. There are 13 residues in the CDR3. V gave up 1 base and J gave up 6 bases, with 6 bases separating them. Germline CDR1 and CDR2: KGHDR and SFDVKD. The CDR3: CATSDFSRNEQFF. The CDR3 nucleotides read TGTGCCACCAGTGATTTCTCCCGCAATGAGCAGTTCTTC.

This clone has more than one count but fewer than ten. V usage is TRBV18 and J usage is TRBJ1-2; the D gene is possibly TRBD1 (5 bases). The CDR3 covers 13 residues. Germline CDR1 reads KGHSH; CDR2 reads LQKENI. V lost 1 base, J lost 6 bases, and 9 bases lay in between. CDR3 DNA sequence: TGTGCCAGCTCACCACGGGGCAGAGATGGCTACACCTTC. It codes for CASSPRGRDGYTF.

The rearrangement uses TRBV5-4 and TRBJ1-1; D possibly corresponds to TRBD1 (5 bases). The germline V gene has CDR1 SGHNT and CDR2 YYREEE (reference sequence). The CDR3 contains 14 residues. V was clipped by 3 bases and J by 1 base, with 10 bases between them. CDR3: CASSSLDKNTEAFF. CDR3 DNA sequence: TGTGCCAGCAGCTCCCTGGACAAGAACACTGAAGCTTTCTTT.

The rearrangement uses TRBV7-2 and TRBJ1-4; no definite D call. CDR1 and CDR2 from the germline V gene are SGHTA and FQGNSA. This CDR3 contains 15 residues. V lost 1 base to trimming and J lost 4 bases, with 10 bases between them. The CDR3: CASSLGLTRNEKLFF. CDR3 nucleotides: TGTGCCAGCAGCTTAGGACTTACACGTAATGAAAAACTGTTTTTT.

The chain couples TRBV5-1 to TRBJ1-2, with D unclear. Germline assignment: CDR1 SGHRS and CDR2 YFSETQ. The V end was cut by 2 bases, the J end by 7 bases, with 15 bases between. This CDR3 is 14 amino acids long. The CDR3 DNA reads TGCGCCAGCAGCTTTCTATCCCTTACCGGTGGCTACACCTTC. This encodes CASSFLSLTGGYTF.

The gene calls are TRBV2 and TRBJ1-2; D is undetermined. This CDR3 region has 15 residues. From germline, CDR1 is SNHLY and CDR2 FYNNEI. Trimming shortened V by 4 bases and J by 6 bases, and 18 bases separated the two germline ends. The CDR3 DNA follows: TGTGCCAGCAGTGCCGGGCCGGAGGATTTACATGGCTACACCTTC. Residues: CASSAGPEDLHGYTF.

A note on this clone: The sample has other DNA sequences that encode this CDR3 too. The chain uses TRBV19 and TRBJ1-1; D might be TRBD1 (5 bases). V lost 8 bases to trimming and J lost 1 base, with 5 bases between them. Germline V gene sequence: CDR1 LNHDA, CDR2 SQIVND (reference sequence). The CDR3 has 11 residues. CDR3 loop: CASDRNTEAFF. CDR3 in DNA: TGTGCCAGTGACAGGAACACTGAAGCTTTCTTT.

This chain joins TRBV5-1 and TRBJ2-2; 7 nucleotides match TRBD1. This CDR3 contains 16 residues. Germline V gene lookup returns CDR1 SGHRS and CDR2 YFSETQ. The ends lost 5 bases at V and 5 bases at J; junction bases unmatched: 12. This chain's CDR3 is CASRSLQGTLTGELFF. Written as DNA, the CDR3 is TGCGCCAGCAGGTCTTTACAGGGGACCCTTACCGGGGAGCTGTTTTTT.

The chain employs TRBV2 and TRBJ2-7; D uncertain. Germline-derived CDR1 and CDR2 are SNHLY and FYNNEI. This CDR3 has 11 residues. With 7 bases removed from V and 5 bases from J, the gap between germline ends came to 9 bases. The CDR3 is CASNYHNEQYV. The DNA for the CDR3 is TGTGCCAGCAACTACCACAACGAGCAGTACGTC.

The chain uses TRBV30 and TRBJ1-5; TRBD1 matches 9 bases. CDR3 length equals 13 residues. Trimming took 3 bases from V and 6 from J; bases not matched to a gene: 3. Germline CDR1 is GTSNPN and CDR2 is SVGIG (reference sequence). The CDR3 region is CAWRTGGLQPQHF. CDR3 nucleotide sequence: TGTGCCTGGAGGACAGGGGGACTTCAGCCCCAGCATTTT. Full variable domain (remainder filled in from reference TRBV30 and TRBJ1-5): SQTIHQWPATLVQPVGSPLSLECTVEGTSNPNLYWYRQAAGRGLQLLFYSVGIGQISSEVPQNLSASRPQDRQFILSSKKLLLSDSGFYLCAWRTGGLQPQHFGDGTRLSIL.

As concerns this clone: The sample carries other DNA sequences with the same CDR3. The chain employs TRBV5-1 and TRBJ1-6; D unresolved. Germline CDR1 is SGHRS and CDR2 is YFSETQ. There are 14 residues in the CDR3. Trimming removed 4 bases from V and 7 bases from J, with 12 bases in between. The CDR3 loop is CASSLDGYNSPLHF. The CDR3, as DNA: TGCGCCAGCAGCCTGGACGGTTACAATTCACCCCTCCACTTT.

This clone was observed a handful of times. In nucleotides, the CDR3 is TGCACCAGCAGTCGCTGGCGGGGGACTAGCACAGATACGCAGTATTTT. Translated: CTSSRWRGTSTDTQYF. The rearrangement uses TRBV1 and TRBJ2-3; the D segment call TRBD2 is taken from the table without a DNA check. TRBV1 is assigned pseudogene status. The length of the CDR3 is 16 residues.